These 3 T cell receptor beta chains were sequenced from one sample in a study of CD8 T cells in ankylosing spondylitis. Regarding the study as a whole: Typical of ankylosing spondylitis blood, it appeared, was a TCR beta motif of eight highly homologous variants.

These receptors' antigens are unknown. Using its own MiXCR run on the 5' RACE reads, TCRdb lists one record per CDR3 protein. In the table there are 670,000 or so distinct CDR3 sequences, around 20% of which are singletons. Specimen: blood, either unsorted or a sorted T cell fraction (not recorded which). These receptors were taken from a male donor with ankylosing spondylitis.

The chain carries TRBV3-1 and TRBJ2-1; the match to TRBD2 covers 10 bases. The V and J ends lost 0 bases and 6 bases, in that order; junction bases with no gene match: 5. CDR3 length: 16 amino acids. CDR1 LGHDT and CDR2 YNNKEL come from the germline V gene (reference sequence). The CDR3 nucleotides are TGTGCCAGCAGCCAAGAAATACTAGCGGGGTCCAATGAGCAGTTCTTC. Encoded protein: CASSQEILAGSNEQFF.

J is TRBJ1-3 and V is TRBV5-1; 8 bases fit TRBD1. The CDR3 spans 17 residues. Germline lookup yields CDR1 SGHRS and CDR2 YFSETQ. V lost 0 bases and J lost 2; bases outside the gene matches: 7. CDR3 sequence (DNA): TGCGCCAGCAGCTTGGCCACAGGGGGAGAAACTGGAAACACCATATATTTT. Translation: CASSLATGGETGNTIYF.

This clonotype was seen more than once but under ten times. The rearrangement links TRBV20-1 to TRBJ1-2; no clear D gene. Germline CDR1 reads DFQATT; CDR2 reads SNEGSKA (reference sequence). CDR3 length: 12 residues. Trimming cost V 3 bases and J 8 bases, with 13 bases left between them. The CDR3 sequence is CSASLAGRGYTF. The CDR3 coding sequence is TGCAGTGCTAGTCTTGCGGGGAGAGGCTACACCTTC.